The 6 T cell receptor beta chains reported below all come from one sample, sequenced in a study of T cells in localized non-small cell lung cancer. Clones were sequenced by immunoSEQ multiplex PCR, and TCRdb holds only the in-frame ones, with some missing. Of about 41,000 clones detected, 85% to 90% appear once; the ten largest clones hold more than 6%. Sequenced material: peripheral blood, taken before any cancer treatment. The receptors shown here come from a woman aged 18 to 49 with stage III lung adenocarcinoma.

Of note for this clone: A read error may account for a junction end that differs from germline. This sequence joins TRBV7-7 and TRBJ2-5, with a weak D call TRBD2 (6 bases). The last part of the DNA fits TRBJ2-7 better; the J call may be wrong. This CDR3 comprises 14 residues. Germline V gene data show CDR1 as SSHAT and CDR2 as FNYEAQ (reference sequence). The CDR3 region is CASSRGLNSYEQYF. CDR3 sequence (DNA): TGTGCTAGCAGCCGGGGACTCAACTCCTACGAGCAGTACTTC.

V gene TRBV7-9 combines with J gene TRBJ2-2; tentative D call: TRBD2 (5 bases). The germline V gene encodes CDR1 SEHNR and CDR2 FQNEAQ (reference sequence). The V gene lost 3 bases and the J gene lost 7 bases, with 9 bases spanning the gap. CDR3 length: 13 residues. CDR3 DNA sequence: TGTGCCAGCAGCTTTGGAGGAGGCGGGGAGCTGTTTTTT. It is translated as CASSFGGGGELFF. The full variable domain, with the rest looked up from reference TRBV7-9 and TRBJ2-2, is DTGVSQNPRHKITKRGQNVTFRCDPISEHNRLYWYRQTLGQGPEFLTYFQNEAQLEKSRLLSDRFSAERPKGSFSTLEIQRTEQGDSAMYLCASSFGGGGELFFGEGSRLTVL.

The chain uses TRBV7-8 and TRBJ2-7, with D perhaps TRBD1 or TRBD2 (5 bases each). Trimming took 2 bases from V and 2 from J, leaving 19 bases between them. This CDR3 has 17 amino acids. Per germline, CDR1 SGHVS and CDR2 FQNEAQ. The CDR3 region is CASSLRRAIGAPYEQYF. The DNA for the CDR3 is TGTGCCAGCAGCTTAAGGCGGGCAATTGGGGCCCCCTACGAGCAGTACTTC.

The chain links TRBV4-1 to TRBJ1-3; D is uncertain. The V gene lost 2 bases and the J gene lost 0 bases, with 20 bases spanning the gap. The CDR3 totals 19 residues. The germline V gene has CDR1 MGHRA and CDR2 YSYEKL. The CDR3 nucleotides are TGCGCCAGCAGCCAACCTATACGGACTCCTAGTGTCTCTGGAAACACCATATATTTT. Protein sequence: CASSQPIRTPSVSGNTIYF.

The rearrangement links TRBV30 to TRBJ2-3; D possibly corresponds to TRBD1 (5 bases). The length of the CDR3 is 14 residues. Germline-derived CDR1 and CDR2 are GTSNPN and SVGIG (reference sequence). V gave up 2 bases and J gave up 6 bases, with 15 bases separating them. CDR3 nucleotides: TGTGCCTGGAGTCGTGGGGCAGGAGCGGATACGCAGTATTTT. This gives the protein CAWSRGAGADTQYF.

As DNA, the CDR3 is TGCAGCGCTTATCGGAACGGGGGAAACACCATATATTTT. Translated, it gives CSAYRNGGNTIYF. The rearrangement joins TRBV29-1 to TRBJ1-3; D is undetermined. V was shortened by 7 bases and J by 4 bases, with 14 bases between the two germline ends. The CDR3 covers 13 residues. Germline V gene data show CDR1 as SQVTM and CDR2 as ANQGSEA.